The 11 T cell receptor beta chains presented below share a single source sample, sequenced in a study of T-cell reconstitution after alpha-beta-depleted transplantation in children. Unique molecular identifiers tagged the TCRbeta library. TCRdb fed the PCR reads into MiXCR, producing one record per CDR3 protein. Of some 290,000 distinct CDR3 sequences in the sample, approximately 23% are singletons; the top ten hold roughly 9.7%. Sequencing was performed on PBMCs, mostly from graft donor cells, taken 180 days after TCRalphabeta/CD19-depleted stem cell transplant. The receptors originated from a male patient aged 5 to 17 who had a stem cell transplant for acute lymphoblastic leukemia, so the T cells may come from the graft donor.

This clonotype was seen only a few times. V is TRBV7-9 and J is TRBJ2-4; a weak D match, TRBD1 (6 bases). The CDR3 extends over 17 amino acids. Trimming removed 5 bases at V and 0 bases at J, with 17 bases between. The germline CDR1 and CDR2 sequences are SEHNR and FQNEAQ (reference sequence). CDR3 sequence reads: CASSPRDNRAAKNIQYF. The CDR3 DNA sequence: TGTGCCAGCAGCCCCCGGGATAACAGGGCAGCCAAAAACATTCAGTACTTC.

The CDR3 sequence is CASSLGHLTEAFF. CDR3 sequence (DNA): TGTGCCAGCAGTTTAGGACATCTAACTGAAGCTTTCTTT. V and J are TRBV28 and TRBJ1-1; TRBD1 is a possible D gene (5 bases). The CDR3 is made up of 13 amino acids. CDR1 is MDHEN and CDR2 is SYDVKM in the germline V gene. The V gene lost 2 bases and the J gene lost 5 bases, with 9 bases spanning the gap.

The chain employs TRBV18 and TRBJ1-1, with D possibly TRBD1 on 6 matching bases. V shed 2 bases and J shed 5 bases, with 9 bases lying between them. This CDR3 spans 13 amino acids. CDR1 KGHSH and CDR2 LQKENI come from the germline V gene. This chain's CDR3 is CASSPTGSTEAFF. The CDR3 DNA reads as TGTGCCAGCTCACCAACAGGGTCGACTGAAGCTTTCTTT.

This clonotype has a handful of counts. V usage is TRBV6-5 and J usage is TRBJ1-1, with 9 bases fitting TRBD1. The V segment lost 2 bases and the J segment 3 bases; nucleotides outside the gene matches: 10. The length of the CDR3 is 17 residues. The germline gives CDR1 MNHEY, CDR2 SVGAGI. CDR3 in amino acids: CASSYPIYRGLHTEAFF. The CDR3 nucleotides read TGTGCCAGCAGTTACCCCATTTACAGGGGGCTACACACTGAAGCTTTCTTT.

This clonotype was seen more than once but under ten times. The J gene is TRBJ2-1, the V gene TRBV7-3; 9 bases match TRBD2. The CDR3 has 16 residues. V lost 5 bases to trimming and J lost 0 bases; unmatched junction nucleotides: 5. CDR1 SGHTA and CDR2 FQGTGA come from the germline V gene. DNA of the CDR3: TGTGCCAGCAGCACCCTAGCGGGGATCTCCTACAATGAGCAGTTCTTC. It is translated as CASSTLAGISYNEQFF.

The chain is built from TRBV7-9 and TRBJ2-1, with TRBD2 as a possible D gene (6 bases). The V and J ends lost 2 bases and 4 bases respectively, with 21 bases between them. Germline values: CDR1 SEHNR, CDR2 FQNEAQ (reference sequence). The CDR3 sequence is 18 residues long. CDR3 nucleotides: TGTGCCAGCAGCTTATTGGTTTCGAGGCGGGGCTCATACAATGAGCAGTTCTTC. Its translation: CASSLLVSRRGSYNEQFF.

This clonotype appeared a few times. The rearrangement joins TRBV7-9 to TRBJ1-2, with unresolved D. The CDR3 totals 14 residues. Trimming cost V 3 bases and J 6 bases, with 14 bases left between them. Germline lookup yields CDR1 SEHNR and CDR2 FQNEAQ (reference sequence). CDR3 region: CASSLSLRTDGYTF. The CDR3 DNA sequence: TGTGCCAGCAGCTTGAGTTTACGGACTGATGGCTACACCTTC.

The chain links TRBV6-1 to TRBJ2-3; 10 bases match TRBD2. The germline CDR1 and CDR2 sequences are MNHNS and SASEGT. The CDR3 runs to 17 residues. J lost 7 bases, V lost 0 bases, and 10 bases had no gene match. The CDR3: CASSEALRAGGTNTQYF. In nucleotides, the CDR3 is TGTGCCAGCAGTGAAGCGCTTCGAGCGGGAGGGACGAATACGCAGTATTTT.

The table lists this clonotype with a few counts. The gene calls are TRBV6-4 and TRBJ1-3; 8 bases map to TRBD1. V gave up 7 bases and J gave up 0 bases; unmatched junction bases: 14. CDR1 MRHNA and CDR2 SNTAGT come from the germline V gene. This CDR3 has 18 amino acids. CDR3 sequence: CASTAVWGQDGSGNTIYF. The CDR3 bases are TGTGCCAGCACCGCGGTATGGGGACAGGATGGCTCTGGAAACACCATATATTTT.

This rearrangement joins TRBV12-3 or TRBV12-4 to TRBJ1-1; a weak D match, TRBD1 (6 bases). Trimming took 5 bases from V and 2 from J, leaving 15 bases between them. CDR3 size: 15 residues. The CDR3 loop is CASSLLRTANTEAFF. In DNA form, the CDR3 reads TGTGCCAGCAGTCTATTGCGGACAGCCAACACTGAAGCTTTCTTT.

The CDR3 protein is CASSLYGGRDSGELFF. As DNA, the CDR3 is TGTGCCAGCAGTTTATACGGGGGGAGGGACAGCGGGGAGCTGTTTTTT. The rearrangement links TRBV27 to TRBJ2-2; possibly TRBD1 or TRBD2 for D (7 bases each). V gave up 1 base and J gave up 7 bases, with 16 bases separating them. The CDR3 extends over 16 amino acids. The V gene's germline CDR1 is MNHEY and CDR2 SMNVEV (reference sequence).